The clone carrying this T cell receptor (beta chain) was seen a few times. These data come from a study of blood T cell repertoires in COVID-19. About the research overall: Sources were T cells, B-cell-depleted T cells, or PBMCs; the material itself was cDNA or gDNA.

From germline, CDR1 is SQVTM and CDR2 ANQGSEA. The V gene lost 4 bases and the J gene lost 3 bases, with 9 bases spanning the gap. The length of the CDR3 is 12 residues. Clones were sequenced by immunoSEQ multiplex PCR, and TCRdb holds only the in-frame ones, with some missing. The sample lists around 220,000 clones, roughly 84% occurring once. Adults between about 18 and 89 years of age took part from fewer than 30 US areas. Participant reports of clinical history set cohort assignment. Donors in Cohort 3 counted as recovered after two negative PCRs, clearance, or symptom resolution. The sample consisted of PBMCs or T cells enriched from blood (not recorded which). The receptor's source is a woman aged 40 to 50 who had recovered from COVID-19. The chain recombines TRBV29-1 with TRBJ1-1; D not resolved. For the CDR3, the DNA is TGCAGCGTTGTTGTTTCCGACACTGAAGCTTTCTTT. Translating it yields CSVVVSDTEAFF.